This T cell receptor (beta chain) was retrieved from a study of T cell repertoires in cytomegalovirus infection. Study-wide background: It can be stated that public TCR beta signatures indicated CMV infection as well as a matching HLA type.

From the reads, TCRdb called clonotypes with MiXCR, one entry per CDR3 protein. The data show some 500,000 distinct CDR3 sequences, more than 30% seen once. This CDR3 spans 15 amino acids. Deletions cut 5 bases from V and 4 bases from J, with 15 bases between. Germline values: CDR1 LNHDA, CDR2 SQIVND (reference sequence). As for this clonotype: Its antigen is unidentified.

This sequence originates from a human donor in good health (CMV status not recorded). Some clones in this sample may be carry-over from other donors' samples. The genes are TRBV19 and TRBJ1-5; a possible D gene is TRBD1 (6 bases). The source material was cultured PBMCs, sampled from culture after CMV antigen stimulation. This chain's CDR3 is CASSVGQGVNQPQHF. CDR3 bases: TGTGCCAGTAGTGTGGGACAAGGAGTAAATCAGCCCCAGCATTTT.